Listed here are 8 T cell receptor beta chains from one sample, sequenced in a study of T cell responses to AZD1222 COVID-19 vaccine. Method: immunoSEQ multiplex PCR; TCRdb's copy keeps in-frame clones and lacks some. The data hold about 46,000 clones, with 85% to 90% observed a single time. The source was peripheral blood, collected 28 days after the second AZD1222 dose. Every receptor here comes from an adult who received the AZD1222 COVID-19 vaccine.

The chain carries TRBV9 and TRBJ1-5; D is possibly TRBD1 (6 bases). With 3 bases removed from V and 8 bases from J, the gap between germline ends came to 15 bases. Germline assignment: CDR1 SGDLS and CDR2 YYNGEE. The CDR3 covers 14 residues. In DNA form, the CDR3 reads TGTGCCAGCAGCGCGGGGGCAGGGATAGAGCCCCAGCATTTT. It is translated as CASSAGAGIEPQHF.

The chain uses TRBV7-3 and TRBJ1-1; 7 bases align to TRBD1. The V segment lost 3 bases and the J segment 4 bases; nucleotides outside the gene matches: 2. The germline V gene encodes CDR1 SGHTA and CDR2 FQGTGA. The CDR3 totals 13 residues. CDR3 region: CASSFQGGTEAFF. DNA of the CDR3: TGTGCCAGCAGCTTCCAGGGGGGCACTGAAGCTTTCTTT. The whole variable domain, filled in from reference TRBV7-3 and TRBJ1-1, reads GAGVSQTPSNKVTEKGKYVELRCDPISGHTALYWYRQSLGQGPEFLIYFQGTGAADDSGLPNDRFFAVRPEGSVSTLKIQRTERGDSAVYLCASSFQGGTEAFFGQGTRLTVV.

The rearrangement links TRBV29-1 to TRBJ2-5; D may be TRBD2 (6 bases). The V end lost 5 bases, the J end lost 2 bases, and 15 bases lay between the germline ends. The V gene's germline CDR1 is SQVTM and CDR2 ANQGSEA. The CDR3 is 14 residues long. The CDR3 region is CSVLGGGIQETQYF. The CDR3 DNA is TGCAGCGTTTTGGGGGGAGGCATTCAAGAGACCCAGTACTTC.

This rearrangement joins TRBV25-1 to TRBJ2-7; 13 positions agree with TRBD2. CDR1 is MGHDK and CDR2 is SYGVNS in the germline V gene. The length of the CDR3 is 17 residues. The V segment lost 5 bases and the J segment 4 bases; nucleotides outside the gene matches: 11. The CDR3 DNA sequence: TGTGCCAGCAGTCCAAGGACTAGCGGGAGAAATTTTTACGAGCAGTACTTC. Translating gives CASSPRTSGRNFYEQYF.

V is TRBV18 and J is TRBJ1-5; D call uncertain. V lost 5 bases and J 2 bases, leaving 19 bases between the germline ends. In germline, CDR1 is KGHSH, CDR2 LQKENI. This CDR3 contains 17 residues. The chain's CDR3 is CASSESGGQAGNQPQHF. CDR3 coding DNA: TGTGCCAGCTCAGAAAGTGGTGGGCAGGCCGGCAATCAGCCCCAGCATTTT. Complete variable domain (other parts from reference TRBV18 and TRBJ1-5): NAGVMQNPRHLVRRRGQEARLRCSPMKGHSHVYWYRQLPEEGLKFMVYLQKENIIDESGMPKERFSAEFPKEGPSILRIQQVVRGDSAAYFCASSESGGQAGNQPQHFGDGTRLSIL.

In this sample, this clone turned up a few times. The chain carries TRBV3-1 (or the pseudogene TRBV3-2) and TRBJ2-7; 11 nucleotides match TRBD2. The length of the CDR3 is 15 residues. Trimming removed 3 bases from V and 7 bases from J; junction bases left unmatched: 8. Germline V gives CDR1 LGHDT, CDR2 YNNKEL (reference sequence). The CDR3 here is CASSHGSGRAEEQYF. In DNA form, the CDR3 reads TGTGCCAGCAGCCATGGTAGCGGGAGGGCAGAAGAGCAGTACTTC.

The chain is built from TRBV4-1 and TRBJ2-5, with TRBD1 matching over 9 bases. After removal of 4 bases from V and 3 bases from J, the junction contained 6 bases not matched to a gene. Germline loops: CDR1 MGHRA, CDR2 YSYEKL. This CDR3 is built from 15 residues. The CDR3 coding sequence is TGCGCCAGCAGCCCCCGGGACAGGGCTGAAGAGACCCAGTACTTC. Translation: CASSPRDRAEETQYF.

The chain carries TRBV7-2 and TRBJ2-7; TRBD2 aligns across 8 bases. V lost 0 bases to trimming and J lost 0 bases; unmatched junction nucleotides: 4. Germline V gives CDR1 SGHTA, CDR2 FQGNSA. CDR3 length: 16 amino acids. The CDR3 loop is CASSLAPGGSSYEQYF. For the CDR3, the DNA is TGTGCCAGCAGCTTAGCCCCGGGGGGGAGCTCCTACGAGCAGTACTTC.